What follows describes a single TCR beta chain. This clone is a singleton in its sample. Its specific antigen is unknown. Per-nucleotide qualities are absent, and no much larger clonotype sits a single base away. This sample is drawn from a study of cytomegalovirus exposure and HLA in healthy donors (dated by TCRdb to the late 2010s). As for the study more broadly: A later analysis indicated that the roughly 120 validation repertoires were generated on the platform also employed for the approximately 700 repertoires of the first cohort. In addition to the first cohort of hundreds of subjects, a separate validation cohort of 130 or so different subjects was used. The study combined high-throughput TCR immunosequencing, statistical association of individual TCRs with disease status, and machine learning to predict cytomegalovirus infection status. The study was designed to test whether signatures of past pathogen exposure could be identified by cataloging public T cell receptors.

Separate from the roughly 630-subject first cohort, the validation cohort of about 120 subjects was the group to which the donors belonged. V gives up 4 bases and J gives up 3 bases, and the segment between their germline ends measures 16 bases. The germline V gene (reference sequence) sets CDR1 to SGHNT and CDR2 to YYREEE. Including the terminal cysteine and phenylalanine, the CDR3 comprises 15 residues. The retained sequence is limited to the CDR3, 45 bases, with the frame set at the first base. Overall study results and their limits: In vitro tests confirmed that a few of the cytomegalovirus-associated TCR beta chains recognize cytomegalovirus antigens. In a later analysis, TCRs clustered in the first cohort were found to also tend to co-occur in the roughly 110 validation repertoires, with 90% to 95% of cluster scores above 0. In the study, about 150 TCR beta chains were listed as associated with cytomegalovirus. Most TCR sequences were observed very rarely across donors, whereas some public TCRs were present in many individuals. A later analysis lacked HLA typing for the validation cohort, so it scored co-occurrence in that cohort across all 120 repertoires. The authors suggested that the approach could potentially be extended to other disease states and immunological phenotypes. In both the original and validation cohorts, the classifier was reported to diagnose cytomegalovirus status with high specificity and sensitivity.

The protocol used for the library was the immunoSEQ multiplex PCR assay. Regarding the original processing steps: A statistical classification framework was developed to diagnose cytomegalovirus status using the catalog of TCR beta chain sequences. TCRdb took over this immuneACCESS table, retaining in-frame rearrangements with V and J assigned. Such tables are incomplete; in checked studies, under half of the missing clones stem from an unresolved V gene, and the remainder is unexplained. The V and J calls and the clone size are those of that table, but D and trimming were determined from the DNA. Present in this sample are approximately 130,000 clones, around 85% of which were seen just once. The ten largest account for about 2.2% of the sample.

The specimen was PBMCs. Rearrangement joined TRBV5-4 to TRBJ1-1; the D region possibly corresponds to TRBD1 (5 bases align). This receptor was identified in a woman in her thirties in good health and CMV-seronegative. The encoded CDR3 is CASSRAGPMDTEAFF. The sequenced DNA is TGTGCCAGCAGCCGGGCGGGGCCCATGGACACTGAAGCTTTCTTT.